Listed below are T cell receptor beta chains from one sample, sequenced in a study of cytomegalovirus exposure and HLA in healthy donors. TCRdb's copy holds only in-frame clones and misses some; the assay was immunoSEQ multiplex PCR. The sample lists more than 120,000 clones, about 88% seen once, with 8.7% in the top ten. The sequencing sample was made of PBMCs. The receptors shown here come from a man aged 18-30 years in good health and CMV-seropositive. The conserved cysteine and the conserved F or W are not part of the CDR3 here. Each record gives: V gene, CDR3 length, D gene, J gene, CDR3 protein. D genes are given only for firm matches.

>TRBV5-5|12|TRBD1|TRBJ2-1
ASSAGTGYNEQF
>TRBV6-1|13|-|TRBJ2-5
ASSDPIADRETQY
>TRBV10-3|11|-|TRBJ1-5
AITPDSDQPQH
>TRBV9|18|TRBD2|TRBJ2-2
ASSPRRTSGSLGNTGELF
>TRBV5-1|10|TRBD1|TRBJ2-7
ASSGTGDEQY
>TRBV29-1|14|TRBD2|TRBJ2-1
SAAGAGDDSYNEQF
>TRBV6-5|13|TRBD2|TRBJ2-7
ASSYSSGSPYEQY
>TRBV4-2|14|-|TRBJ1-6
ASSQDPDMPNSPLH
>TRBV7-2|15|-|TRBJ1-5
ASSLDGLGAYNQPQH
>TRBV4-2|12|-|TRBJ2-7
ASSRGTVAYEQY
>TRBV9|13|TRBD2|TRBJ2-2
ASSSETSLAGELF
>TRBV9|13|-|TRBJ2-1
ASSVRQSYNNEQF
>TRBV6-6|13|-|TRBJ1-5
ASSLDRPLNSPQH
>TRBV28|13|-|TRBJ2-2
ASRTGNGATGELF
>TRBV5-6|12|-|TRBJ2-3
ASKSMRDTDTQY
>TRBV5-8|12|TRBD1|TRBJ1-5
ASSRGQGNQPQH
>TRBV19|13|TRBD2|TRBJ2-3
ASSISGTRTDTQY
>TRBV12-1|16|-|TRBJ2-3
ASGVRPAFVTSTDTQY
>TRBV27|14|-|TRBJ1-5
ASSLAGSYSNQPQH
>TRBV6-4|13|TRBD2|TRBJ2-1
ASSVRPGTSNEQF
>TRBV7-6|17|TRBD1|TRBJ1-6
ASSLSGSVAGGNNSPLH
>TRBV30|13|TRBD2|TRBJ2-5
AWSGPSGGQETQY
>TRBV30|12|-|TRBJ2-3
AWSGPRGADTQY
>TRBV6-5|13|-|TRBJ2-1
ASSYSTGTYNEQF
>TRBV30|10|-|TRBJ2-4
AWSLAKNIQY
>TRBV4-1|15|-|TRBJ2-1
ASRSTTRRGANNEQF
>TRBV9|12|TRBD1|TRBJ1-2
ASRGGQGIYGYT